A single sample gave rise to the 18 T cell receptor beta chains below, sequenced in a study of T-cell memory formation after mild COVID-19. Via MiXCR, TCRdb re-called the 5' RACE reads, giving one row per CDR3 protein. The table has about 400,000 distinct CDR3 sequences, more than 15% seen once. The source material was PBMCs or a T cell subset sorted from them (not recorded which). The receptors originated from a man aged 18 to 30 who had mild COVID-19 (a few samples of this study predate the infection). Cell type and time point are not known.

The chain recombines TRBV6-5 with TRBJ2-3; D unclear. The CDR3 extends over 14 amino acids. Germline CDR1 and CDR2: MNHEY and SVGAGI. V lost 3 bases and J lost 0, with 7 bases in between. The DNA of the CDR3 is TGTGCCAGCAGTTATGTCCACAGCACAGATACGCAGTATTTT. It codes for CASSYVHSTDTQYF.

With respect to this clonotype: Possible read error: a much larger clone is one base away. This chain joins TRBV6-5 and TRBJ2-5; D might be TRBD2 (6 bases). Germline V gene data show CDR1 as MNHEY and CDR2 as SVGAGI. CDR3 length equals 13 residues. V lost 10 bases and J 5 bases, leaving 17 bases between the germline ends. The CDR3 DNA follows: TGTGCCATCGGACGGAGGGAACGGGAGACCCAGTACTTC. It specifies CAIGRRERETQYF.

The sample holds a few counts of this clonotype. This chain links TRBV7-9 with TRBJ1-1, with D possibly matching TRBD1 (5 bases). The CDR3 length is 15 residues. V lost 3 bases, J lost 0 bases, and 11 bases lay in between. Germline lookup yields CDR1 SEHNR and CDR2 FQNEAQ (reference sequence). CDR3 DNA sequence: TGTGCCAGCAGCTTGGGGCGGCGTATGAACACTGAAGCTTTCTTT. Residues: CASSLGRRMNTEAFF.

This chain joins TRBV7-6 and TRBJ2-5; 11 nucleotides align to TRBD2. The CDR3 runs to 15 residues. The V segment lost 6 bases and the J segment 7 bases; nucleotides outside the gene matches: 10. Per germline, CDR1 SGHVS and CDR2 FNYEAQ. The chain's CDR3 is CASRPGTSGDGTQYF. The CDR3 DNA is TGTGCCAGCAGACCCGGGACTAGCGGTGATGGGACCCAGTACTTC.

The chain carries TRBV7-9 and TRBJ2-5; D might be TRBD1 or TRBD2, each matching 6 bases. The CDR3 consists of 12 residues. V lost 4 bases and J 10 bases, leaving 13 bases between the germline ends. The V gene's germline CDR1 is SEHNR and CDR2 FQNEAQ (reference sequence). The DNA of the CDR3 is TGTGCCAGCAGCTCCCCGGGGGCTGGCCAGTACTTC. Amino acids: CASSSPGAGQYF.

The chain has TRBV6-1 and TRBJ2-7; D possibly corresponds to TRBD2 (6 bases). The germline gives CDR1 MNHNS, CDR2 SASEGT. The V gene lost 8 bases and the J gene lost 6 bases, with 20 bases spanning the gap. The CDR3 sequence is 14 residues long. The CDR3 loop is CASLSGVSYVEQYF. The CDR3 DNA is TGTGCCAGCCTGTCGGGAGTCAGCTACGTCGAGCAGTACTTC.

In this sample, this clonotype turned up a few times. The V and J genes are TRBV7-9 and TRBJ2-2, with 9 bases lining up with TRBD1. The J segment lost 4 bases and the V segment lost 5 bases, leaving 11 bases of the junction unmatched. Germline V gene lookup returns CDR1 SEHNR and CDR2 FQNEAQ (reference sequence). This CDR3 contains 17 residues. CDR3 nucleotide sequence: TGTGCCAGCAGCAAAACTGGGGACAGGGTGAGCACCGGGGAGCTGTTTTTT. Translated, it gives CASSKTGDRVSTGELFF.

This clonotype showed up just a few times. The rearrangement links TRBV5-1 to TRBJ2-5, with D uncertain. V was cut by 4 bases and J by 4 bases, with 8 bases left in between. The CDR3 is made up of 12 amino acids. Germline V gene sequence: CDR1 SGHRS, CDR2 YFSETQ. As DNA, the CDR3 is TGCGCCAGCAGCCCACAGTCAGAGACCCAGTACTTC. Its protein product is CASSPQSETQYF.

This clonotype has only a few counts. CDR3 loop: CASSQAGTGFVSEAFF. DNA for the CDR3: TGTGCCAGCAGCCAAGCCGGGACAGGGTTCGTAAGTGAAGCTTTCTTT. This chain connects TRBV7-8 to TRBJ1-1; 9 bases line up with TRBD1. This CDR3 is 16 amino acids long. Looked up from germline, CDR1 is SGHVS and CDR2 is FQNEAQ. With 5 bases clipped from V and 7 bases from J, the junction kept 14 bases outside the gene matches.

The chain recombines TRBV5-1 with TRBJ1-1; TRBD1 matches 9 bases. Germline V gene lookup returns CDR1 SGHRS and CDR2 YFSETQ. V dropped 7 bases and J dropped 1; count of bases not matched to a gene: 2. This CDR3 spans 13 amino acids. In nucleotides, the CDR3 is TGCGCCAGCCGGACAGGGGCGAACACTGAAGCTTTCTTT. Protein: CASRTGANTEAFF.

This clonotype was seen a few times. The V call is TRBV5-4, the J call TRBJ2-1; TRBD2 matches at 8 bases. The V segment lost 6 bases and the J segment 10 bases; nucleotides outside the gene matches: 15. Germline V lookup: CDR1 SGHNT, CDR2 YYREEE (reference sequence). The CDR3 sequence is 15 residues long. CDR3 nucleotide sequence: TGTGCCAGCAACCCTCTAGGCCGGGGGGGCCGCGAGCAGTTCTTC. This translates into CASNPLGRGGREQFF.

At least ten counts were recorded for this clonotype. The chain links TRBV7-9 to TRBJ2-2, with TRBD2 as a possible D gene (6 bases). The CDR3 has 16 residues. CDR1 and CDR2 from the germline V gene are SEHNR and FQNEAQ (reference sequence). V lost 4 bases and J lost 4, with 16 bases in between. The CDR3 bases are TGTGCCAGCAGCTCCCCTAGCGTAGCGTTCACCGGGGAGCTGTTTTTT. Residues: CASSSPSVAFTGELFF.

A few counts support this clonotype. This rearrangement joins TRBV27 to TRBJ1-1; D gene ambiguous. V gave up 3 bases and J gave up 9 bases, with 14 bases separating them. Germline V lookup: CDR1 MNHEY, CDR2 SMNVEV (reference sequence). CDR3 length: 13 residues. CDR3 loop: CASSFVGSGKAFF. The CDR3 coding sequence is TGTGCCAGCAGTTTTGTCGGGTCCGGAAAAGCTTTCTTT.

This clonotype was observed a handful of times. V gene TRBV7-6 combines with J gene TRBJ2-5, with 10 bases aligning to TRBD2. V was clipped by 5 bases and J by 4 bases; unmatched bases: 13. Germline CDR1 SGHVS, CDR2 FNYEAQ. The CDR3 sequence is 17 residues long. CDR3 bases: TGTGCCAGCAGCAGTGCTAGCGGGGGCACGGGTAGAGAGACCCAGTACTTC. As protein: CASSSASGGTGRETQYF.

This clonotype was picked up many times. This chain uses TRBV5-1 with TRBJ1-5; D uncertain. The CDR3 runs to 13 residues. V gave up 7 bases and J gave up 3 bases, with 11 bases separating them. Germline values: CDR1 SGHRS, CDR2 YFSETQ. Here the CDR3 reads CASAKGDNQPQHF. The CDR3 bases are TGCGCCAGCGCAAAAGGAGACAATCAGCCCCAGCATTTT.

This clonotype was counted between two and nine times. This chain links TRBV29-1 with TRBJ2-5; D is uncertain. Per the germline V gene, CDR1 is SQVTM and CDR2 is ANQGSEA. The CDR3 extends over 12 amino acids. V lost 4 bases, J lost 2 bases, and 8 bases lay in between. The chain's CDR3 is CSVAQQQETQYF. CDR3 DNA: TGCAGCGTTGCACAGCAGCAAGAGACCCAGTACTTC.

This clonotype was seen more than once but under ten times. This chain connects TRBV5-1 to TRBJ1-1, with D tentatively TRBD1 (5 bases). The germline V gene has CDR1 SGHRS and CDR2 YFSETQ. CDR3 length equals 14 residues. The V end lost 5 bases, the J end lost 1 base, and 12 bases lay between the germline ends. The CDR3 sequence: CASRRGLSNTEAFF. Written as DNA, the CDR3 is TGCGCCAGCAGAAGGGGCTTATCGAACACTGAAGCTTTCTTT.

The chain combines TRBV5-1 with TRBJ2-1, with TRBD1 matching 11 bases. V trimming: 4 bases; J trimming: 8 bases; junction bases outside the gene matches: 2. The CDR3 is 13 amino acids. Germline CDR1 reads SGHRS; CDR2 reads YFSETQ. CDR3 region: CASSGQGADEQFF. As DNA, the CDR3 is TGCGCCAGCAGCGGACAGGGGGCCGATGAGCAGTTCTTC.